The 23 T cell receptor beta chains listed next were all sequenced from one sample in a study of T-cell reconstitution after alpha-beta-depleted transplantation in children (dated by TCRdb to about 2016). This sample's treatment or condition label indicates: allogeneic hematopoietic cell transplantation with graft depleted of TCRalphabeta T cells and CD19 B cells. Libraries were prepared through PCR. The sequencer listed for this sample is Illumina HiSeq 2500. TCR library preparation used molecular barcoding, with unique molecular identifiers applied to normalize quantification of the TCRbeta repertoire. The raw public reads went through TCRdb reprocessing: fastp at Q25, MiXCR clone calling, in-frame beta chains kept. All rows with the same CDR3 protein become a single entry with the most common DNA and genes. The sample contains about 900,000 distinct CDR3 sequences, roughly 31% of them found a single time. Approximately 30% of the sample is taken by the ten largest.

Sequencing used PBMCs, mostly from graft donor cells, obtained 360 days after TCRalphabeta/CD19-depleted stem cell transplant. These receptor sequences come from a boy under two years old who had a stem cell transplant for SCID, so the T cells may come from the graft donor.

This clonotype was detected only once. The chain couples TRBV4-1 to TRBJ2-7; TRBD2 matches 10 bases. CDR3 length equals 15 residues. With V trimmed by 0 bases and J by 7 bases, 6 bases remained unmatched. Looked up from germline, CDR1 is MGHRA and CDR2 is YSYEKL. CDR3 protein: CASSQDGLAVGEQYF. The CDR3 DNA is TGCGCCAGCAGCCAAGACGGACTAGCGGTCGGGGAGCAGTACTTC.

In DNA, the CDR3 is TGTGCCAGCAACCTACAGGGAAACGAGCAGTACTTC. Translation: CASNLQGNEQYF. The chain uses TRBV28 and TRBJ2-7, with TRBD1 as a possible D gene (6 bases). From germline, CDR1 is MDHEN and CDR2 SYDVKM. This CDR3 has 12 residues. V lost 7 bases to trimming and J lost 5 bases, with 12 bases between them.

The rearrangement uses TRBV11-2 and TRBJ2-1; 14 bases match TRBD2. The CDR3 has 15 amino acids. In germline, CDR1 is SGHAT, CDR2 FQNNGV. V shed 4 bases, J shed 10 bases, and the junction held 6 bases outside the gene matches. The CDR3 loop reads CASSSTSGGAEEQFF. The DNA for the CDR3 is TGTGCCAGCAGCTCGACTAGCGGGGGGGCCGAGGAGCAGTTCTTC.

This clonotype was found a few times. The V and J genes are TRBV18 and TRBJ2-3; D might be TRBD1 (6 bases). V gave up 2 bases and J gave up 3 bases, with 9 bases separating them. Germline loops: CDR1 KGHSH, CDR2 LQKENI. The CDR3 totals 14 residues. CDR3: CASSPTTGTDTQYF. In DNA form, the CDR3 reads TGTGCCAGCTCACCAACCACAGGGACAGATACGCAGTATTTT.

This clonotype occurred a few times. The chain has TRBV11-2 and TRBJ2-4, with unresolved D. Germline assignment: CDR1 SGHAT and CDR2 FQNNGV. Trimming took 0 bases from V and 0 from J, leaving 24 bases between them. This CDR3 has 21 residues. CDR3 loop: CASSLDKVTHSPRLAKNIQYF. The CDR3 DNA follows: TGTGCCAGCAGCTTAGATAAAGTAACGCACAGCCCCAGACTAGCCAAAAACATTCAGTACTTC.

This clonotype was detected only a few times. The CDR3 sequence: CASSPTLGSSGELFF. In nucleotides, the CDR3 is TGCGCCAGCAGCCCCACATTGGGGTCCTCCGGGGAGCTGTTTTTT. The chain carries TRBV5-1 and TRBJ2-2; D unclear. Germline V gene data show CDR1 as SGHRS and CDR2 as YFSETQ. The length of the CDR3 is 15 residues. V was pared by 4 bases and J by 6 bases, with 16 bases between.

CDR3 nucleotide sequence: TGTGCCAGCAGTCGCACCCAGATTACTAGCGGAGGCACAGATACGCAGTATTTT. Translation: CASSRTQITSGGTDTQYF. V and J are TRBV6-5 and TRBJ2-3; 8 bases line up with TRBD2. The CDR3 is 18 amino acids. V lost 5 bases, J lost 1 base, and 14 bases stayed unmatched. Per germline, CDR1 MNHEY and CDR2 SVGAGI.

The rearrangement joins TRBV12-3 or TRBV12-4 to TRBJ1-4; TRBD1 is a possible D gene (6 bases). This CDR3 region has 15 residues. The ends were cut back, 1 base at V and 6 bases at J, with 12 bases in the middle. The CDR3 reads CASSLGDNRDEKLFF. Written as DNA, the CDR3 is TGTGCCAGCAGTTTAGGGGACAACAGAGATGAAAAACTGTTTTTT.

This clonotype was recorded a few times. V and J are TRBV6-6 and TRBJ2-5, with D possibly TRBD1 on 5 matching bases. CDR3 size: 13 residues. Trimming pared 9 bases from V and 6 bases from J, leaving 17 bases between. Germline CDR1 and CDR2: MNHNY and SVGAGI (reference sequence). The CDR3 reads CASLKWGTQTQYF. Here the CDR3 DNA reads TGTGCCAGTCTAAAATGGGGCACGCAGACCCAGTACTTC.

The chain has TRBV6-5 and TRBJ2-5; D possibly corresponds to TRBD1 (7 bases). The CDR3 has 15 amino acids. From germline, CDR1 is MNHEY and CDR2 SVGAGI. V lost 0 bases and J lost 5, with 13 bases in between. The DNA for the CDR3 is TGTGCCAGCAGTTACTCGACAGGGACTTCGGAGACCCAGTACTTC. It translates to CASSYSTGTSETQYF.

The CDR3: CASSSSLRGPNTEAFF. Here the CDR3 DNA reads TGTGCCAGCAGTTCTAGCCTCAGGGGCCCCAACACTGAAGCTTTCTTT. This sequence joins TRBV27 and TRBJ1-1; weak D call: TRBD1 (6 bases). The V and J ends lost 4 bases and 2 bases respectively, with 17 bases between them. Germline CDR1 and CDR2: MNHEY and SMNVEV (reference sequence). The CDR3 is made up of 16 amino acids.

The rearrangement joins TRBV4-1 to TRBJ2-7; 8 nucleotides match TRBD1. The CDR3 totals 15 residues. In germline, CDR1 is MGHRA, CDR2 YSYEKL. After removal of 1 base from V and 4 bases from J, the junction contained 6 bases not matched to a gene. CDR3 sequence: CASSQVPGGYYEQYF. The CDR3 DNA follows: TGCGCCAGCAGCCAAGTCCCAGGGGGCTATTACGAGCAGTACTTC.

V is TRBV12-3 or TRBV12-4 and J is TRBJ2-3; 8 bases agree with TRBD2. J gave up 3 bases and V 5 bases, and 10 bases lay outside the gene matches. This CDR3 comprises 16 residues. This chain's CDR3 is CASSPAGGTRTDTQYF. The DNA of the CDR3 is TGTGCCAGCAGTCCTGCGGGCGGGACTAGGACAGATACGCAGTATTTT.

V gene TRBV7-2 combines with J gene TRBJ2-6, with D unresolved. CDR3 length: 13 residues. Germline V lookup: CDR1 SGHTA, CDR2 FQGNSA. The V end lost 6 bases, the J end lost 2 bases, and 5 bases lay between the germline ends. This chain's CDR3 is CASSRPGANVLTF. CDR3 DNA sequence: TGTGCCAGCAGTCGGCCTGGGGCCAACGTCCTGACTTTC.

The chain couples TRBV24-1 to TRBJ2-2; TRBD1 agrees at 10 bases. The V gene end was trimmed by 4 bases and the J gene end by 3 bases; junction bases not matched to a gene: 4. The CDR3 covers 16 residues. Looked up from germline, CDR1 is KGHDR and CDR2 is SFDVKD. The CDR3 region has the DNA TGTGCCACCAGTGAGACCGGGACAGGGGACACCGGGGAGCTGTTTTTT. Translation: CATSETGTGDTGELFF.

The chain couples TRBV5-1 to TRBJ2-3; the match to TRBD1 covers 9 bases. V shed 4 bases, J shed 3 bases, and the junction held 9 bases outside the gene matches. The CDR3 consists of 16 residues. The germline CDR1 and CDR2 sequences are SGHRS and YFSETQ. Here the CDR3 DNA reads TGCGCCAGCAGCACCTCCGGGACAGGGACGACAGATACGCAGTATTTT. Translating gives CASSTSGTGTTDTQYF.

A few counts support this clonotype. V gene TRBV6-2 or TRBV6-3 combines with J gene TRBJ2-1; 8 bases map to TRBD2. There are 13 residues in the CDR3. Germline assignment: CDR1 MNHEY and CDR2 SVGEGT. V gave up 7 bases and J gave up 12 bases; unmatched junction bases: 11. CDR3 DNA: TGTGCCAGCAAGGGACTAGGGGTACAAAGGCAGTTCTTC. It translates to CASKGLGVQRQFF.

This clonotype showed up just a few times. The J gene is TRBJ1-4, the V gene TRBV4-1, with 9 bases lining up with TRBD1. V lost 3 bases, J lost 8 bases, and 7 bases stayed unmatched. Looked up from germline, CDR1 is MGHRA and CDR2 is YSYEKL. The CDR3 consists of 15 residues. CDR3 sequence reads: CASSHPGTGREKLFF. The CDR3 region has the DNA TGCGCCAGCAGCCACCCAGGGACAGGGCGCGAAAAACTGTTTTTT.

J is TRBJ2-3 and V is TRBV6-5, with D unclear. The CDR3 sequence is 12 residues long. Trimming removed 7 bases from V and 6 bases from J, with 11 bases in between. CDR1 is MNHEY and CDR2 is SVGAGI in the germline V gene. In nucleotides, the CDR3 is TGTGCCAGCACCAACCGGTGGGATACGCAGTATTTT. It yields the protein CASTNRWDTQYF.

This clonotype turned up a few times. The V and J genes are TRBV7-9 and TRBJ1-1; D uncertain. Trimming left V 4 bases short and J 0 bases short, with 9 bases between. This CDR3 contains 14 residues. Germline lookup yields CDR1 SEHNR and CDR2 FQNEAQ (reference sequence). The CDR3 here is CASSYGNLNTEAFF. CDR3 nucleotides: TGTGCCAGCAGCTACGGGAACTTGAACACTGAAGCTTTCTTT.

The genes are TRBV12-3 or TRBV12-4 and TRBJ2-3; TRBD2 matches at 8 bases. The CDR3 totals 15 residues. V shed 4 bases, J shed 6 bases, and the junction held 9 bases outside the gene matches. The CDR3: CASSSAGLARDTQYF. For the CDR3, the DNA is TGTGCCAGCAGTTCGGCCGGACTAGCACGGGATACGCAGTATTTT.

The rearrangement joins TRBV4-3 to TRBJ1-3; unclear D gene. Trimming cost V 4 bases and J 1 base, with 8 bases left between them. From germline, CDR1 is LGHNA and CDR2 YSLEER. The CDR3 spans 14 residues. CDR3 in DNA: TGCGCCAGCAGCCGTCAGCGGTCTGGAAACACCATATATTTT. Amino acid sequence: CASSRQRSGNTIYF.

The gene calls are TRBV7-2 and TRBJ2-3, with D possibly TRBD2 on 6 matching bases. The CDR3 runs 17 residues. V lost 3 bases and J 8 bases, leaving 24 bases between the germline ends. From germline, CDR1 is SGHTA and CDR2 FQGNSA. The CDR3 spells CASSFSGPSEGLGTQYF. CDR3 nucleotide sequence: TGTGCCAGCAGCTTCTCGGGTCCTAGCGAGGGACTCGGTACGCAGTATTTT.